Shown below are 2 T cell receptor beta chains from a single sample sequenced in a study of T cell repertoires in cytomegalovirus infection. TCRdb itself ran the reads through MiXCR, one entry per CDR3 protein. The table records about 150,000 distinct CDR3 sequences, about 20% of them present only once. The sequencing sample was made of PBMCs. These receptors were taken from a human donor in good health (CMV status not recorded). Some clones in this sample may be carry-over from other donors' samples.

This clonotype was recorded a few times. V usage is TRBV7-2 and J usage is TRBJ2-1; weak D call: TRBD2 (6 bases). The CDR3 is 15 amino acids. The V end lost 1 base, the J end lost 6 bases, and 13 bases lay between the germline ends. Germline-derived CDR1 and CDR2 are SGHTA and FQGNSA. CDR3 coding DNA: TGTGCCAGCAGCTTAGTTCGGGGGACCAGCAATGAGCAGTTCTTC. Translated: CASSLVRGTSNEQFF.

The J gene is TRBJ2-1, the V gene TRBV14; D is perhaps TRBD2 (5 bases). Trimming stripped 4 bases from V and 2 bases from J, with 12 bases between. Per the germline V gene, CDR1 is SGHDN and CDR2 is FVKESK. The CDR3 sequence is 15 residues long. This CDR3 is CASSRRGDTYNEQFF. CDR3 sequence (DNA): TGTGCCAGCAGCCGCCGGGGAGATACCTACAATGAGCAGTTCTTC.